Shown below are 9 T cell receptor beta chains from a single sample sequenced in a study of blood T cell dynamics during melanoma immunotherapy. Clones were read by immunoSEQ multiplex PCR, and TCRdb kept only the in-frame ones, dropping some. The sample lists some 13,000 clones, about 91% seen once, with roughly 0.2% in the top ten. The time point denotes: pre-treatment baseline. Sequenced material: effector memory CD8+ T cells from blood, taken from a patient treated with checkpoint blockade. Source of these receptors: a human donor with melanoma.

The chain couples TRBV4-1 to TRBJ2-7, with TRBD2 identical over 10 bases. Germline-derived CDR1 and CDR2 are MGHRA and YSYEKL. V lost 0 bases to trimming and J lost 3 bases; unmatched junction nucleotides: 8. CDR3 size: 17 residues. The CDR3 here is CASSQDTSGRADYEQYF. The DNA for the CDR3 is TGCGCCAGCAGCCAAGATACGAGCGGGAGGGCGGACTACGAGCAGTACTTC.

V gene TRBV9 combines with J gene TRBJ1-1; the D gene is possibly TRBD1 (5 bases). CDR1 is SGDLS and CDR2 is YYNGEE in the germline V gene. With 4 bases removed from V and 6 bases from J, the gap between germline ends came to 19 bases. The CDR3 has 15 amino acids. The chain's CDR3 is CASSPHGTIGAEAFF. CDR3 nucleotide sequence: TGTGCCAGCAGCCCTCATGGTACAATAGGGGCTGAAGCTTTCTTT.

The chain employs TRBV23-1 and TRBJ1-2; TRBD1 matches at 7 bases. TRBV23-1 qualifies as an ORF whose function is uncertain. Trimming removed 7 bases from V and 2 bases from J; junction bases left unmatched: 7. The CDR3 is made up of 14 amino acids. The CDR3 loop reads CASNLRDRNYGYTF. The CDR3 DNA sequence: TGCGCCAGCAATCTCCGGGACAGAAACTATGGCTACACCTTC.

This rearrangement joins TRBV5-8 to TRBJ1-5; D remains unclear. Trimming shortened V by 0 bases and J by 2 bases, and 6 bases separated the two germline ends. CDR3 size: 14 residues. The germline CDR1 and CDR2 sequences are SGHTS and YDEGEE. The CDR3 reads CASSLDVGNQPQHF. The CDR3, as DNA: TGTGCCAGCAGCTTGGACGTTGGCAATCAGCCCCAGCATTTT.

The CDR3, as DNA: TGTGCCAGCAGCCTAGGACAGAACACCGGGGAGCTGTTTTTT. This translates into CASSLGQNTGELFF. The chain is built from TRBV11-2 and TRBJ2-2, with a possible D match to TRBD1 (5 bases). V gave up 5 bases and J gave up 1 base, with 8 bases separating them. The CDR3 has 14 amino acids. Germline V gene data show CDR1 as SGHAT and CDR2 as FQNNGV.

The genes are TRBV28 and TRBJ1-1, with a weak D call TRBD1 (5 bases). The CDR3 covers 14 residues. The germline V gene encodes CDR1 MDHEN and CDR2 SYDVKM. V was cut by 2 bases and J by 4 bases, with 11 bases left in between. CDR3 DNA sequence: TGTGCCAGCAGTTTAGGGCAGGGCGGCACTGAAGCTTTCTTT. Its protein product is CASSLGQGGTEAFF.

The chain recombines TRBV7-9 with TRBJ2-5; 9 bases agree with TRBD2. The CDR3 is made up of 13 amino acids. J gave up 5 bases and V 6 bases, and 4 bases lay outside the gene matches. Per the germline V gene, CDR1 is SEHNR and CDR2 is FQNEAQ (reference sequence). The CDR3 region is CASRPTSGETQYF. CDR3 bases: TGTGCCAGCAGGCCTACTAGCGGGGAGACCCAGTACTTC.

The rearrangement uses TRBV7-9 and TRBJ2-5; perhaps TRBD1 as D (6 bases). The tail of the sequence fits TRBJ2-7 better, so the J call may be wrong. The CDR3 loop spans 12 amino acids. The germline V gene has CDR1 SEHNR and CDR2 FQNEAQ (reference sequence). CDR3 in amino acids: CASSLQGIEQYF. In DNA, the CDR3 is TGTGCCAGCAGCTTACAGGGGATCGAGCAGTACTTC.

This sequence joins TRBV7-6 and TRBJ2-1, with 9 positions matching TRBD2. This CDR3 is built from 15 residues. After removal of 3 bases from V and 7 bases from J, the junction contained 7 bases not matched to a gene. Germline V gene lookup returns CDR1 SGHVS and CDR2 FNYEAQ. For the CDR3, the DNA is TGTGCCAGCAGCTTTGAGCGGGAGGAATGGAATGAGCAGTTCTTC. It encodes CASSFEREEWNEQFF.